These 26 T cell receptor beta chains came from one sample sequenced in a study of T cells in tuberculosis. TCRdb's copy holds only in-frame clones and misses some; the assay was immunoSEQ multiplex PCR. The sample holds 37,000 or so clones, approximately 94% seen once. Sequenced sample: PBMCs. The receptors stem from a donor between 10 and 35 years old with latent tuberculosis or without tuberculosis infection. Some clones in this sample may be carry-over from other donors' samples.

The chain uses TRBV12-5 and TRBJ1-4, with D unresolved. The germline CDR1 and CDR2 sequences are LGHNT and FRNRAP. The CDR3 length is 15 residues. The V gene lost 1 base and the J gene lost 4 bases, with 10 bases spanning the gap. The CDR3 coding sequence is TGTGCTAGTGGTTTGGCCCGGGGTATTAATGAAAAACTGTTTTTT. Translation gives CASGLARGINEKLFF.

V and J are TRBV18 and TRBJ2-2; D is possibly TRBD2 (6 bases). The V gene lost 4 bases and the J gene lost 1 base, with 7 bases spanning the gap. Germline lookup yields CDR1 KGHSH and CDR2 LQKENI. This CDR3 has 14 residues. This CDR3 is CASSLEGNTGELFF. The CDR3 nucleotides read TGTGCCAGCTCACTGGAGGGGAACACCGGGGAGCTGTTTTTT.

V usage is TRBV11-3 and J usage is TRBJ2-1; no clear D gene. CDR1 SGHNT and CDR2 YENEEA come from the germline V gene. V lost 1 base and J 7 bases, leaving 11 bases between the germline ends. The CDR3 runs 14 residues. The DNA for the CDR3 is TGTGCCAGCAGCTTAGGAGGTTATTGGAATGAGCAGTTCTTC. It translates to CASSLGGYWNEQFF.

The CDR3 is CASSLWGLTEAFF. In nucleotides, the CDR3 is TGTGCCAGCAGCTTATGGGGACTCACTGAAGCTTTCTTT. The chain links TRBV5-4 to TRBJ1-1; tentative D call: TRBD1 (5 bases). Germline values: CDR1 SGHNT, CDR2 YYREEE (reference sequence). The CDR3 has 13 amino acids. Trimming stripped 2 bases from V and 4 bases from J, with 9 bases between.

The chain recombines TRBV11-2 with TRBJ1-3; D unresolved. V was clipped by 2 bases and J by 7 bases, with 15 bases between them. CDR1 is SGHAT, CDR2 FQNNGV, per germline. CDR3 length: 15 amino acids. The CDR3 reads CASSLTDPRWNTIYF. CDR3 nucleotide sequence: TGTGCCAGCAGCTTAACAGACCCAAGGTGGAACACCATATATTTT.

The V gene is TRBV4-1, the J gene TRBJ1-1, with no clear D. Germline-derived CDR1 and CDR2 are MGHRA and YSYEKL. V lost 6 bases, J lost 7 bases, and 12 bases lay in between. The CDR3 has 12 amino acids. DNA of the CDR3: TGCGCCAGCAGTAAAGTGGGGAGTGAAGCTTTCTTT. Protein product: CASSKVGSEAFF.

V gene TRBV9 combines with J gene TRBJ2-4; D possibly corresponds to TRBD1 (6 bases). This CDR3 has 13 residues. The germline V gene has CDR1 SGDLS and CDR2 YYNGEE. V was clipped by 0 bases and J by 6 bases, with 7 bases between them. Written as DNA, the CDR3 is TGTGCCAGCAGCGTAGGAGGGGGAAACATTCAGTACTTC. Its translation is CASSVGGGNIQYF.

The V call is TRBV7-2, the J call TRBJ1-2; perhaps TRBD1 as D (5 bases). Germline V gene lookup returns CDR1 SGHTA and CDR2 FQGNSA. V was clipped by 2 bases and J by 2 bases, with 12 bases between them. There are 15 residues in the CDR3. In nucleotides, the CDR3 is TGTGCCAGCAGCTTATTTCTAGGGGCAAACTATGGCTACACCTTC. Its protein is CASSLFLGANYGYTF.

The genes are TRBV7-3 and TRBJ2-1, with a possible D match to TRBD2 (5 bases). Germline CDR1 and CDR2: SGHTA and FQGTGA. With 0 bases removed from V and 15 bases from J, the gap between germline ends came to 15 bases. The CDR3 has 13 residues. The CDR3 region is CASSLTGTGIPFF. In DNA form, the CDR3 reads TGTGCCAGCAGCTTAACGGGCACGGGGATTCCGTTCTTC.

There are a few counts of this clone. The chain couples TRBV18 to TRBJ1-2; D is ambiguous. This CDR3 is built from 13 residues. CDR1 and CDR2 from the germline V gene are KGHSH and LQKENI. The germline V and J ends were trimmed by 4 bases and 7 bases, with 13 bases remaining between them. CDR3 nucleotides: TGTGCCAGCTCACGTGACCAAGAGGGTGGCTACACCTTC. It is translated as CASSRDQEGGYTF.

This chain links TRBV27 with TRBJ2-7, with TRBD2 matching 12 bases. CDR3 length equals 18 residues. V lost 5 bases and J lost 5; bases outside the gene matches: 16. CDR1 is MNHEY, CDR2 SMNVEV, per germline (reference sequence). The CDR3 loop reads CASSPLTSGGVLVHEQYF. DNA of the CDR3: TGTGCCAGCAGTCCCCTGACTAGCGGGGGCGTTCTCGTACACGAGCAGTACTTC.

J is TRBJ1-5 and V is TRBV7-2, with unresolved D. Germline-derived CDR1 and CDR2 are SGHTA and FQGNSA. CDR3 length: 13 amino acids. V was cut by 4 bases and J by 9 bases, with 13 bases left in between. DNA of the CDR3: TGTGCCAGCAGCTCCCTCACTACGGGGCCCCAGCATTTT. It translates to CASSSLTTGPQHF.

V is TRBV9 and J is TRBJ1-1; D may be TRBD1 (5 bases). Trimming took off 0 bases at V and 4 bases at J, with 16 bases between the two ends. There are 16 residues in the CDR3. Germline V lookup: CDR1 SGDLS, CDR2 YYNGEE. The DNA of the CDR3 is TGTGCCAGCAGCGTAGAGCTGTCAGGGTTAGGCACTGAAGCTTTCTTT. This translates into CASSVELSGLGTEAFF.

This clone appeared once. The chain recombines TRBV5-6 with TRBJ2-2; 9 nucleotides align to TRBD1. With V trimmed by 0 bases and J by 5 bases, 5 bases remained unmatched. This CDR3 region has 16 residues. The germline V gene encodes CDR1 SGHDT and CDR2 YYEEEE. CDR3 DNA sequence: TGTGCCAGCAGCTTGGTCACGACAGGGGGAACCGGGGAGCTGTTTTTT. Amino acid sequence: CASSLVTTGGTGELFF.

V is TRBV19 and J is TRBJ1-2; D may be TRBD1 (5 bases). The CDR3 runs to 16 residues. Trimming pared 5 bases from V and 0 bases from J, leaving 16 bases between. Per germline, CDR1 LNHDA and CDR2 SQIVND (reference sequence). CDR3 in amino acids: CASSPEDSYTNYGYTF. The CDR3 DNA reads TGTGCCAGTAGTCCCGAAGACAGCTATACTAACTATGGCTACACCTTC.

The rearrangement links TRBV7-9 to TRBJ1-2, with a possible D match to TRBD1 (5 bases). In germline, CDR1 is SEHNR, CDR2 FQNEAQ (reference sequence). The V and J ends lost 7 bases and 4 bases respectively, with 16 bases between them. This CDR3 region has 14 residues. CDR3 residues: CASIPQVLLYGYTF. The CDR3 bases are TGTGCCAGCATCCCACAGGTCCTGCTCTATGGCTACACCTTC. The entire variable domain, with the rest obtained from reference TRBV7-9 and TRBJ1-2, is as follows: DTGVSQNPRHKITKRGQNVTFRCDPISEHNRLYWYRQTLGQGPEFLTYFQNEAQLEKSRLLSDRFSAERPKGSFSTLEIQRTEQGDSAMYLCASIPQVLLYGYTFGSGTRLTVV.

This clone is a singleton in its sample. The gene calls are TRBV5-4 and TRBJ1-1; tentatively, D is TRBD1 (5 bases). The CDR3 sequence is 13 residues long. Germline CDR1 reads SGHNT; CDR2 reads YYREEE (reference sequence). V gave up 8 bases and J gave up 2 bases, with 13 bases separating them. CDR3 sequence reads: CASSRDRNTEAFF. In DNA form, the CDR3 reads TGTGCCAGTAGCCGAGACAGAAACACTGAAGCTTTCTTT.

The chain uses TRBV7-2 and TRBJ2-7; 9 bases agree with TRBD1. V shed 1 base and J 5 bases; nucleotides not matched to a gene: 9. This CDR3 has 16 residues. The germline V gene encodes CDR1 SGHTA and CDR2 FQGNSA. For the CDR3, the DNA is TGTGCCAGCAGCTTAGAGTTGGGGACAGGGAGCGACGAGCAGTACTTC. Its protein is CASSLELGTGSDEQYF. The variable domain in full, completed from reference TRBV7-2 and TRBJ2-7, reads GAGVSQSPSNKVTEKGKDVELRCDPISGHTALYWYRQSLGQGLEFLIYFQGNSAPDKSGLPSDRFSAERTGGSVSTLTIQRTQQEDSAVYLCASSLELGTGSDEQYFGPGTRLTVT.

The chain has TRBV29-1 and TRBJ1-1; a weak D match, TRBD1 (6 bases). Per germline, CDR1 SQVTM and CDR2 ANQGSEA. The CDR3 is made up of 14 amino acids. V lost 3 bases and J 4 bases, leaving 15 bases between the germline ends. The chain's CDR3 is CSVDQGRDGTEAFF. Written as DNA, the CDR3 is TGCAGCGTTGACCAGGGGAGAGATGGCACTGAAGCTTTCTTT.

The chain combines TRBV10-3 with TRBJ2-7; TRBD1 might be the D (6 bases). Trimming left V 4 bases short and J 2 bases short, with 12 bases between. Looked up from germline, CDR1 is ENHRY and CDR2 is SYGVKD. The CDR3 runs 14 residues. The CDR3 sequence: CAISARGLAYEQYV. The CDR3 DNA reads as TGTGCCATCAGTGCTAGGGGGTTAGCCTACGAGCAGTACGTC.

The gene calls are TRBV7-9 and TRBJ1-2; perhaps TRBD1 as D (6 bases). This CDR3 is built from 14 residues. Per germline, CDR1 SEHNR and CDR2 FQNEAQ (reference sequence). V was pared by 2 bases and J by 6 bases, with 13 bases between. The CDR3 protein is CASSLIQGFDGYTF. The CDR3 DNA sequence: TGTGCCAGCAGCTTAATACAGGGTTTTGATGGCTACACCTTC.

This clone was counted a single time. This chain links TRBV27 with TRBJ1-2; D is perhaps TRBD1 (6 bases). Trimming took 5 bases from V and 4 from J, leaving 14 bases between them. The CDR3 has 14 amino acids. Germline CDR1 is MNHEY and CDR2 is SMNVEV (reference sequence). This CDR3 is CASSGLTGSYGYTF. CDR3 in DNA: TGTGCCAGCAGTGGCCTAACAGGGAGCTATGGCTACACCTTC.

This rearrangement joins TRBV6-5 to TRBJ1-5, with D tentatively TRBD1 (6 bases). Germline assignment: CDR1 MNHEY and CDR2 SVGAGI. CDR3 length: 14 residues. Trimming left V 5 bases short and J 4 bases short, with 12 bases between. The CDR3 sequence: CASSQQGGNQPQHF. CDR3 DNA sequence: TGTGCCAGCAGTCAACAGGGAGGGAATCAGCCCCAGCATTTT.

As for this clone: One end of the junction does not line up with germline, which may come from a read error. The chain joins TRBV7-2 to TRBJ1-1; perhaps TRBD1 as D (5 bases). Germline V gene lookup returns CDR1 SGHTA and CDR2 FQGNSA. This CDR3 has 17 amino acids. The CDR3 DNA follows: TGTGCCAGCAGCTTACGCCCGGGGCGGGGGTTGAAAACTGAAGCTTTCTTT. Protein product: CASSLRPGRGLKTEAFF.

The chain recombines TRBV10-3 with TRBJ2-4; 7 nucleotides agree with TRBD1. J was trimmed by 9 bases and V by 3 bases; bases with no gene match: 2. The CDR3 is 12 amino acids. Germline V CDR1 and CDR2: ENHRY, SYGVKD. This chain's CDR3 is CAISDPGGIQYF. CDR3 coding DNA: TGTGCCATCAGTGATCCAGGGGGCATTCAGTACTTC.

In this sample, this clone turned up once. J is TRBJ1-1 and V is TRBV7-6, with TRBD1 identical over 8 bases. This CDR3 is 18 amino acids long. V shed 5 bases and J 10 bases; nucleotides not matched to a gene: 24. Germline CDR1 is SGHVS and CDR2 is FNYEAQ. In DNA, the CDR3 is TGTGCCAGCAGCGAAATCAGTACTCTCACGGACAGGGCCAGAGCAGCTTTCTTT. Translated: CASSEISTLTDRARAAFF.